The next 25 T cell receptor beta chains were all read from a single sample in a study of T cells in Graves' hyperthyroidism and ophthalmopathy. It was RNA transcripts that yielded the amplified TCR beta CDR3 regions. The TCR CDR3 first-round RT-PCR relied on the HTBI primer set. TCRdb re-called the multiplex PCR reads with MiXCR, one entry per CDR3 protein. The sample has hundreds of thousands of distinct CDR3 sequences; less than 25% are singletons. The sample taken for sequencing was blood. All receptors come from a man between 25 and 39 years old with Graves' ophthalmopathy.

This clonotype was counted at least ten times. The V and J genes are TRBV7-2 and TRBJ2-3, with 11 nucleotides matching TRBD2. The junction had 7 bases not matched to a gene; V was cut back by 5 bases and J by 3 bases. Germline loops: CDR1 SGHTA, CDR2 FQGNSA. This CDR3 has 16 amino acids. CDR3 protein: CASSPIRLAGTDTQYF. CDR3 coding DNA: TGTGCCAGCAGCCCTATTCGACTAGCGGGAACAGATACGCAGTATTTT.

This clonotype came up once. The chain links TRBV7-8 to TRBJ1-5, with D maybe TRBD1 (5 bases). V gave up 5 bases and J gave up 0 bases, with 17 bases separating them. The CDR3 loop spans 17 amino acids. From germline, CDR1 is SGHVS and CDR2 FQNEAQ. The CDR3 here is CASSQRGTGNSNQPQHF. CDR3 bases: TGTGCCAGCAGCCAACGGGGGACGGGAAATAGCAATCAGCCCCAGCATTTT.

This clonotype was seen repeatedly, ten times or more. The chain uses TRBV5-6 and TRBJ2-7, with 11 bases identical to TRBD2. CDR1 SGHDT and CDR2 YYEEEE come from the germline V gene. The V segment lost 2 bases and the J segment 7 bases; nucleotides outside the gene matches: 2. This CDR3 has 13 residues. The CDR3 nucleotides are TGTGCCAGCAGCTTCTTAGCGGGAGGGGAGCAGTACTTC. Encoded protein: CASSFLAGGEQYF.

This clonotype was found many times. V is TRBV7-2 and J is TRBJ2-1; TRBD1 matches at 7 bases. J gave up 13 bases and V 2 bases, and 5 bases lay outside the gene matches. The germline V gene encodes CDR1 SGHTA and CDR2 FQGNSA. CDR3 length: 12 amino acids. The CDR3 DNA follows: TGTGCCAGCAGCTTAACGGGACAGACTCAGTTCTTC. Translation: CASSLTGQTQFF. Full variable domain (rest looked up from reference TRBV7-2 and TRBJ2-1): GAGVSQSPSNKVTEKGKDVELRCDPISGHTALYWYRQSLGQGLEFLIYFQGNSAPDKSGLPSDRFSAERTGGSVSTLTIQRTQQEDSAVYLCASSLTGQTQFFGPGTRLTVL.

As for this clonotype: The junction departs from germline at one end; a sequencing error may be responsible. V and J are TRBV28 and TRBJ2-3; possibly TRBD1 or TRBD2 for D (5 bases each). This CDR3 spans 13 amino acids. Germline values: CDR1 MDHEN, CDR2 SYDVKM. This CDR3 is CASCSGVTGTQYF. The CDR3, as DNA: TGTGCCAGCTGCAGCGGAGTCACAGGTACGCAGTATTTT.

This clonotype occurred a few times. The chain combines TRBV29-1 with TRBJ2-5, with 9 nucleotides matching TRBD2. This CDR3 spans 17 amino acids. Germline V lookup: CDR1 SQVTM, CDR2 ANQGSEA. The ends lost 6 bases at V and 4 bases at J; junction bases unmatched: 18. The CDR3 protein is CSVLLIAASGIGETQYF. The CDR3 bases are TGCAGCGTCCTTTTAATCGCGGCTAGCGGGATCGGAGAGACCCAGTACTTC.

The CDR3 DNA reads TGTGCCAGCAGTGAATCGGTGTTCTACGAGCAGTACTTC. This gives the protein CASSESVFYEQYF. The rearrangement uses TRBV6-1 and TRBJ2-7; D is undetermined. The length of the CDR3 is 13 residues. Trimming left V 2 bases short and J 3 bases short, with 8 bases between. Germline lookup yields CDR1 MNHNS and CDR2 SASEGT.

This chain uses TRBV20-1 with TRBJ1-2; no reliable D call. The CDR3 contains 15 residues. Germline V CDR1 and CDR2: DFQATT, SNEGSKA (reference sequence). Trimming left V 0 bases short and J 4 bases short, with 15 bases between. The CDR3 here is CSARDPRETGYGYTF. The CDR3 DNA is TGCAGTGCTAGAGATCCTAGAGAGACGGGCTATGGCTACACCTTC.

This clonotype was picked up a small number of times. This chain uses TRBV6-1 with TRBJ2-6; D is possibly TRBD2 (5 bases). CDR1 and CDR2 from the germline V gene are MNHNS and SASEGT. The CDR3 is 18 residues long. Between the trimmed V and J ends, which lost 2 bases and 0 bases, there was a span of 14 bases. The CDR3 nucleotides are TGTGCCAGCAGTGAAACAGCGGTAGGATTCTCTGGGGCCAACGTCCTGACTTTC. Translating gives CASSETAVGFSGANVLTF.

This clonotype occurred many times. The CDR3 here is CASEGGRRTEAFF. As DNA, the CDR3 is TGTGCCAGCGAAGGGGGCCGCCGCACTGAAGCTTTCTTT. This sequence joins TRBV28 and TRBJ1-1; 7 nucleotides match TRBD1. The germline V gene encodes CDR1 MDHEN and CDR2 SYDVKM. Unmatched junction bases numbered 7, after V lost 8 bases and J lost 4 bases. The CDR3 has 13 residues.

The CDR3 coding sequence is TGCAGTGCCCCATCGTCACTAGCGGGAGAGGGCAGTGAGCAGTTCTTC. Protein product: CSAPSSLAGEGSEQFF. This chain links TRBV20-1 with TRBJ2-1, with 11 bases matching TRBD2. Germline CDR1 is DFQATT and CDR2 is SNEGSKA (reference sequence). Unmatched junction bases numbered 16, after V lost 6 bases and J lost 9 bases. CDR3 length: 16 amino acids.

This clonotype was seen a handful of times. The gene calls are TRBV10-2 and TRBJ1-3; tentatively, D is TRBD1 (5 bases). CDR1 is WSHSY and CDR2 is SAAADI in the germline V gene. This CDR3 has 16 residues. With 2 bases removed from V and 0 bases from J, the gap between germline ends came to 11 bases. In DNA form, the CDR3 reads TGCGCCAGCAGTGAGAACAGGCCTCTCTCTGGAAACACCATATATTTT. Translating gives CASSENRPLSGNTIYF.

In its sample, this clonotype was seen a few times. The chain carries TRBV20-1 and TRBJ2-1; D not certain. V lost 0 bases and J 6 bases, leaving 9 bases between the germline ends. The CDR3 has 13 residues. The V gene's germline CDR1 is DFQATT and CDR2 SNEGSKA (reference sequence). The CDR3 here is CSARDHGVNEQFF. The DNA for the CDR3 is TGCAGTGCTAGAGATCATGGGGTCAATGAGCAGTTCTTC.

J is TRBJ2-6 and V is TRBV2, with 14 nucleotides matching TRBD2. With V trimmed by 8 bases and J by 4 bases, 19 bases remained unmatched. This CDR3 contains 21 residues. The V gene's germline CDR1 is SNHLY and CDR2 FYNNEI. Here the CDR3 reads CASVGPGKTSGRATGANVLTF. The DNA for the CDR3 is TGTGCCAGCGTGGGGCCAGGGAAGACTAGCGGGAGGGCCACAGGGGCCAACGTCCTGACTTTC.

V usage is TRBV28 and J usage is TRBJ2-2; D is uncertain. CDR3 size: 15 residues. V lost 3 bases and J 0 bases, leaving 8 bases between the germline ends. The germline V gene has CDR1 MDHEN and CDR2 SYDVKM. In DNA, the CDR3 is TGTGCCAGCAGTTTTAGCCAGGCGAACACCGGGGAGCTGTTTTTT. As protein: CASSFSQANTGELFF.

Regarding this clonotype: The junction differs from germline at one of its ends, possibly a read error. The chain links TRBV6-6 to TRBJ1-4; D ambiguous. The CDR3 has 14 residues. Germline CDR1 reads MNHNY; CDR2 reads SVGAGI (reference sequence). CDR3 protein: CASSYSATSEKLFF. CDR3 DNA sequence: TGTGCCAGCAGTTACTCGGCAACTAGTGAAAAACTGTTTTTT.

Many counts were recorded for this clonotype. The chain links TRBV30 to TRBJ1-5; D gene unclear. With 4 bases removed from V and 2 bases from J, the gap between germline ends came to 9 bases. The CDR3 is 13 residues long. Germline values: CDR1 GTSNPN, CDR2 SVGIG (reference sequence). The CDR3 here is CAWTSGGNQPQHF. The CDR3 DNA follows: TGTGCCTGGACCTCCGGAGGCAATCAGCCCCAGCATTTT.

The rearrangement uses TRBV28 and TRBJ2-7; 7 bases match TRBD2. V lost 6 bases to trimming and J lost 3 bases; unmatched junction nucleotides: 8. From germline, CDR1 is MDHEN and CDR2 SYDVKM. The length of the CDR3 is 14 residues. The CDR3 bases are TGTGCCAGCAGCCTCTTAGGGAGGGGCTACGAGCAGTACTTC. Amino acid sequence: CASSLLGRGYEQYF.

This clonotype showed up many times. The chain uses TRBV28 and TRBJ1-5; 7 bases line up with TRBD1. After removal of 4 bases from V and 5 bases from J, the junction contained 8 bases not matched to a gene. This CDR3 contains 15 residues. Per the germline V gene, CDR1 is MDHEN and CDR2 is SYDVKM. The CDR3 reads CASSSGQERDQPQHF. The DNA of the CDR3 is TGTGCCAGCAGTTCTGGACAGGAAAGGGATCAGCCCCAGCATTTT.

The genes are TRBV2 and TRBJ2-1, with 12 bases lining up with TRBD2. The germline gives CDR1 SNHLY, CDR2 FYNNEI. CDR3 length: 13 amino acids. Trimming removed 9 bases from V and 7 bases from J; junction bases left unmatched: 4. CDR3 bases: TGTGCCAGTTCTAGCGGGAGGGAGAATGAGCAGTTCTTC. Translation gives CASSSGRENEQFF.

This clonotype was detected many times. V and J are TRBV3-1 and TRBJ1-2, with D possibly being TRBD1 (6 bases). The CDR3 runs to 14 residues. The germline gives CDR1 LGHDT, CDR2 YNNKEL (reference sequence). With 0 bases removed from V and 6 bases from J, the gap between germline ends came to 11 bases. In DNA form, the CDR3 reads TGTGCCAGCAGCCAAGAGGTCAGGGGAGATGGCTACACCTTC. This sequence encodes CASSQEVRGDGYTF.

The chain combines TRBV27 with TRBJ2-7; 7 bases map to TRBD2. CDR1 and CDR2 (germline): MNHEY, SMNVEV (reference sequence). The CDR3 is 12 amino acids. V lost 3 bases, J lost 8 bases, and 4 bases stayed unmatched. The DNA of the CDR3 is TGTGCCAGCAGTTTGACGGGGGGTCAGCAGTACTTC. It specifies CASSLTGGQQYF.

The J gene is TRBJ2-7, the V gene TRBV4-1; D call uncertain. Trimming left V 3 bases short and J 3 bases short, with 12 bases between. There are 14 residues in the CDR3. Germline V gives CDR1 MGHRA, CDR2 YSYEKL. DNA for the CDR3: TGCGCCAGCAGCCAGAGAGAGTCAGGCTACGAGCAGTACTTC. Its protein product is CASSQRESGYEQYF.

This clonotype occurred many times. The chain recombines TRBV2 with TRBJ2-2, with 11 bases lining up with TRBD2. Germline CDR1 and CDR2: SNHLY and FYNNEI. V was pared by 5 bases and J by 4 bases, with 6 bases of the junction left unmatched. The CDR3 totals 16 residues. The CDR3 loop is CASSKTSGTGTGELFF. The CDR3 region has the DNA TGTGCCAGCAGTAAGACTAGCGGGACCGGCACCGGGGAGCTGTTTTTT.

This clonotype was found many times. The rearrangement joins TRBV12-3 or TRBV12-4 to TRBJ1-1, with unresolved D. Between the trimmed V and J ends, which lost 2 bases and 6 bases, there was a span of 4 bases. This CDR3 has 11 residues. The CDR3 loop is CASSLLAEAFF. The CDR3 nucleotides read TGTGCCAGCAGTTTACTGGCTGAAGCTTTCTTT.